This T cell receptor (beta chain) emerged from a study of blood T cell repertoires in COVID-19. About the research overall: Both acute and convalescent COVID-19 samples were obtained from the United States, Italy and Spain. From T cells, B-cell-depleted T cells, or PBMCs came the material, which was cDNA or gDNA.

The CDR3 is made up of 13 amino acids. Trimming shortened V by 8 bases and J by 4 bases, and 14 bases separated the two germline ends. Germline V gene data show CDR1 as LNHDA and CDR2 as SQIVND (reference sequence). Per the original data handling: Reference gene primer amplification gave nucleated cell count estimates. The protocol was immunoSEQ multiplex PCR, while the TCRdb copy is restricted to in-frame clones and leaves out a portion. V, J and clone size derive from that table, while D and trimming were established from the DNA sequence. Of some 150,000 clones detected, about four fifths appear once; the ten largest clones hold under 9.5%.

Material: peripheral blood. The TCR was taken from a woman older than 75 in a cohort sampled during active or convalescent COVID-19. The gene calls are TRBV19 and TRBJ1-2; TRBD1 might be the D (6 bases). CDR3 nucleotides: TGTGCCAGTTACCAACAGGGCGTCTATGGCTACACCTTC. Translated, it gives CASYQQGVYGYTF. Supplemented by reference TRBV19 and TRBJ1-2, the full variable domain reads DGGITQSPKYLFRKEGQNVTLSCEQNLNHDAMYWYRQDPGQGLRLIYYSQIVNDFQKGDIAEGYSVSREKKESFPLTVTSAQKNPTAFYLCASYQQGVYGYTFGSGTRLTVV.